This T cell receptor beta chain was captured by sequencing in a study of metastatic and nonmetastatic thyroid tumors (TCRdb year 2020). Context from the whole study: Repertoires from peripheral blood and from tumor or nodule tissue samples of malignant and benign thyroid patients were compared. General findings and caveats noted by the study authors: TCR beta diversity was reported as significantly higher in malignant tumors than in benign nodules, in both blood and tumor samples.

This clone has at least ten counts. This receptor's antigen is unknown. Base-call qualities are not available, and no considerably larger clone is one nucleotide away. None of the patients had been given any treatment before thyroid surgery. Using T-cell receptor beta sequencing, the study looked back at clinical samples from patients collected from the early 2010s to the late 2010s. Library preparation used PCR. Sequencing took place on an Illumina HiSeq 4000. High-throughput sequencing was used to profile the CDR3 region of the TCR beta-chain in every patient. The source study handled its data this way. The researchers built a classifier to tell apart papillary thyroid cancer patients with distant metastasis, based on CDR3 differences among clinicopathological groups. Repertoire diversity was assessed with the Shannon index, and tumor-blood repertoire similarity with the Morisita-Horn index. TCRdb's own reprocessing of the public reads used fastp at Q25 and MiXCR and kept productive beta chains. The V and J calls reflect TCRdb's pipeline rather than the authors' work. For this sample the table gives about 92,000 clones, of which more than 12% were detected only once. 3.6% of the sample belongs to the ten largest clones.

Between the V and J ends, shortened by 1 base and 3 bases respectively, the junction contains 6 bases. The cysteine opens and the phenylalanine closes a CDR3 of 13 amino acids. CDR3 DNA is the only sequence kept; it has 39 bases, read in frame from the first base. The CDR1 and CDR2 encoded by the germline V gene (reference sequence) are LNHNV and YYDKDF. The material sequenced was blood. The sequence joins TRBV15 to TRBJ2-5; TRBD2 is possibly the D segment (5 matching bases). The TCR was taken from a female donor with papillary thyroid cancer or a benign thyroid nodule (not recorded which). Some clones in this sample may be carry-over from other donors' samples. The DNA is TGTGCCACCAGCAGAGGGGGAGAAGAGACCCAGTACTTC. This gives the protein CATSRGGEETQYF.